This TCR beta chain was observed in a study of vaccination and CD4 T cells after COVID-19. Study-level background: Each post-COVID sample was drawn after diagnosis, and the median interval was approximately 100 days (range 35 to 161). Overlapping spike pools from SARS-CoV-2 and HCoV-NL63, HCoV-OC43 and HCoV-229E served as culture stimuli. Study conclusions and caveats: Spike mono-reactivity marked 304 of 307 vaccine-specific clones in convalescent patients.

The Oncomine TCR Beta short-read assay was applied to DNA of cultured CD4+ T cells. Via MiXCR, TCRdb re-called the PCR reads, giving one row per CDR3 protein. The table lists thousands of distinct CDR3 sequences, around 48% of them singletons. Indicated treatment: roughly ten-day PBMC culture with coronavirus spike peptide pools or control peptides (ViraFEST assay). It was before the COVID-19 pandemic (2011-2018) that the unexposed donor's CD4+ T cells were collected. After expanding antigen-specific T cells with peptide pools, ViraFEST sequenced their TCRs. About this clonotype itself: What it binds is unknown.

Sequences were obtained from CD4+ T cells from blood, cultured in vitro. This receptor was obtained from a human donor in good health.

The CDR3: CASKIGAPNSPLHF. Written as DNA, the CDR3 is TGTGCCAGCAAAATAGGGGCGCCTAATTCACCCCTCCACTTT. The J gene is TRBJ1-6, the V gene TRBV28; D may be TRBD1 (5 bases). Germline V gives CDR1 MDHEN, CDR2 SYDVKM. Trimming left V 7 bases short and J 6 bases short, with 13 bases between. The CDR3 extends over 14 amino acids.